The 15 T cell receptor beta chains presented below share a single source sample, sequenced in a study of T cells expressing NK-cell markers. No DNA is given; TCRdb re-called the 5' RACE reads and lists each CDR3 protein once. This sample's table has 350,000 to 450,000 distinct CDR3 sequences. The sequenced material came from blood T cells: a sorted CD56 or NKG2C T cell subset, CD4+ or CD8+ T cells, or bulk PBMC T cells (not recorded which). These receptors were taken from a man aged 18 to 69 in good health.

The rearrangement links TRBV11-2 to TRBJ1-2; the D gene TCRdb calls, TRBD1, cannot be checked with no DNA. Germline V gene lookup returns CDR1 SGHAT and CDR2 FQNNGV. The CDR3 extends over 15 amino acids. CDR3 sequence reads: CASTFTRGANYGYTF.

The chain combines TRBV11-2 with TRBJ2-3; TCRdb calls TRBD2, which cannot be checked without DNA. The length of the CDR3 is 16 residues. CDR1 SGHAT and CDR2 FQNNGV come from the germline V gene. The CDR3 sequence is CASSLLAGRITDTQYF.

V usage is TRBV7-3 and J usage is TRBJ1-6; without DNA, the TCRdb call of TRBD1 cannot be checked. This CDR3 has 15 residues. CDR1 SGHTA and CDR2 FQGTGA come from the germline V gene. CDR3 residues: CASSFLLQETSPLHF.

V usage is TRBV7-6 and J usage is TRBJ2-2; lacking DNA, the TRBD2 call made by TCRdb goes unchecked. Germline assignment: CDR1 SGHVS and CDR2 FNYEAQ. The CDR3 runs 21 residues. CDR3 in amino acids: CASTLVLVGPSFGGNTGELFF.

The chain has TRBV6-1 and TRBJ1-2; the TRBD1 assignment by TCRdb is unverifiable without DNA. This CDR3 spans 15 amino acids. Germline V gives CDR1 MNHNS, CDR2 SASEGT. The CDR3 spells CASESGDRGGDGYTF.

The chain joins TRBV5-1 to TRBJ2-5; the TRBD1 assignment by TCRdb is unverifiable without DNA. The V gene's germline CDR1 is SGHRS and CDR2 YFSETQ. The CDR3 runs to 16 residues. The CDR3 sequence: CASSLRPQGGEETQYF.

The chain recombines TRBV12-3 or TRBV12-4 with TRBJ1-5; TCRdb proposes TRBD1, but this gene call is untestable without DNA. The CDR3 extends over 15 amino acids. This CDR3 reads CASSYFGTSVQPQHF.

The chain couples TRBV24-1 to TRBJ2-3; TCRdb calls TRBD2, which cannot be checked without DNA. Germline lookup yields CDR1 KGHDR and CDR2 SFDVKD. CDR3 length equals 12 residues. CDR3 loop: CATSGLGGTQYF.

The rearrangement joins TRBV6-1 to TRBJ1-2. This CDR3 comprises 14 residues. In germline, CDR1 is MNHNS, CDR2 SASEGT. The CDR3: CASSEGGRDYGYTF.

This sequence joins TRBV7-2 and TRBJ1-4; lacking DNA, the TRBD1 call made by TCRdb goes unchecked. CDR3 length: 14 amino acids. Germline lookup yields CDR1 SGHTA and CDR2 FQGNSA. This CDR3 is CASSPTGGNEKLFF.

V usage is TRBV6-1 and J usage is TRBJ1-2. In germline, CDR1 is MNHNS, CDR2 SASEGT. This CDR3 is 16 amino acids long. CDR3 sequence: CASSSLSLEGNYGYTF.

The chain carries TRBV6-5 and TRBJ1-5. The CDR3 has 16 amino acids. Germline loops: CDR1 MNHEY, CDR2 SVGAGI. The CDR3 sequence: CASSYFQSYSNQPQHF.

The J gene is TRBJ1-4, the V gene TRBV20-1. The CDR3 is 15 residues long. The germline gives CDR1 DFQATT, CDR2 SNEGSKA (reference sequence). This CDR3 reads CSARGQTRSNEKLFF.

The rearrangement joins TRBV2 to TRBJ1-1; TCRdb designates TRBD1, a call that cannot be tested without DNA. Per the germline V gene, CDR1 is SNHLY and CDR2 is FYNNEI. The CDR3 has 15 residues. CDR3 loop: CASRSRQGWYTEAFF.

The chain couples TRBV20-1 to TRBJ2-3; as DNA is missing, the TRBD1 call by TCRdb cannot be tested. Per the germline V gene, CDR1 is DFQATT and CDR2 is SNEGSKA (reference sequence). CDR3 length: 15 amino acids. The CDR3 protein is CSAHNRGLGTDTQYF.